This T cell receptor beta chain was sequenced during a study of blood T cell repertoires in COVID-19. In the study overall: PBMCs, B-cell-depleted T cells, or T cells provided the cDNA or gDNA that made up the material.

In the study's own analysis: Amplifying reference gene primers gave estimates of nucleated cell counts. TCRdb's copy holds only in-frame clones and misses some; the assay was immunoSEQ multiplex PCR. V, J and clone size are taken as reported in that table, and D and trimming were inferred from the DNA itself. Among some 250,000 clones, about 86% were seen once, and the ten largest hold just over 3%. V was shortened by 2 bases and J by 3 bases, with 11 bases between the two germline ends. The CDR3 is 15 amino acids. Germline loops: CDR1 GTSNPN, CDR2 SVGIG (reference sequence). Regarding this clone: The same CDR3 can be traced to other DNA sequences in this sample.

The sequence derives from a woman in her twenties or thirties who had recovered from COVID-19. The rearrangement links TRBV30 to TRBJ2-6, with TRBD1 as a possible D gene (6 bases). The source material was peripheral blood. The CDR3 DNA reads TGTGCCTGGAGTAAGGGGGAAAGTGGGGCCAACGTCCTGACTTTC. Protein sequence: CAWSKGESGANVLTF. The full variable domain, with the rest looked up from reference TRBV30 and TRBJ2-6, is SQTIHQWPATLVQPVGSPLSLECTVEGTSNPNLYWYRQAAGRGLQLLFYSVGIGQISSEVPQNLSASRPQDRQFILSSKKLLLSDSGFYLCAWSKGESGANVLTFGAGSRLTVL.